Below, 27 T cell receptor beta chains from the same sample are listed, as sequenced in a study of cytomegalovirus exposure and HLA in healthy donors. With 60 Vbeta and 13 Jbeta primers, the PCR was carried out. Sequenced by immunoSEQ multiplex PCR; TCRdb stores in-frame clones only, minus some. The profile shows 150,000 to 200,000 clones, approximately 83% of them singletons. Source material: PBMCs. Receptors originate from a man aged 18 to 29 in good health and CMV-seropositive.

The chain recombines TRBV5-1 with TRBJ1-1; D unresolved. The CDR3 extends over 15 amino acids. Germline lookup yields CDR1 SGHRS and CDR2 YFSETQ. The germline V and J ends were trimmed by 4 bases and 0 bases, with 13 bases remaining between them. DNA of the CDR3: TGCGCCAGCAGCCCGGAGGTGGGTATGAACACTGAAGCTTTCTTT. Its translation is CASSPEVGMNTEAFF.

V gene TRBV2 combines with J gene TRBJ2-5, with 7 positions matching TRBD1. With V trimmed by 4 bases and J by 1 base, 0 bases remained unmatched. Germline V gives CDR1 SNHLY, CDR2 FYNNEI. This CDR3 is 13 amino acids long. CDR3: CASSGDSQETQYF. CDR3 in DNA: TGTGCCAGCAGTGGGGACAGCCAAGAGACCCAGTACTTC.

The genes are TRBV18 and TRBJ2-7; possible D gene TRBD2, 6 bases. V lost 3 bases, J lost 1 base, and 22 bases lay in between. From germline, CDR1 is KGHSH and CDR2 LQKENI. CDR3 length: 18 amino acids. The DNA of the CDR3 is TGTGCCAGCTCACCTGCGCGAGTTCTGACCGGGGGTTCCTACGAGCAGTACTTC. This encodes CASSPARVLTGGSYEQYF.

There are a few counts of this clone. The rearrangement uses TRBV29-1 and TRBJ1-1; D is uncertain. This CDR3 comprises 11 residues. The germline V gene has CDR1 SQVTM and CDR2 ANQGSEA. V lost 0 bases, J lost 6 bases, and 5 bases lay in between. CDR3 residues: CSVEDSAEAFF. DNA for the CDR3: TGCAGCGTTGAAGATTCTGCTGAAGCTTTCTTT.

The CDR3 here is CASSFRQGGSPLHF. The CDR3 bases are TGTGCCAGCAGTTTTCGACAGGGCGGGTCACCCCTCCACTTT. V and J are TRBV14 and TRBJ1-6; 7 bases line up with TRBD1. Germline CDR1 reads SGHDN; CDR2 reads FVKESK. Germline trimming cut 6 bases from V and 10 bases from J; bases unmatched to any gene: 9. This CDR3 is built from 14 residues.

The J gene is TRBJ2-3, the V gene TRBV5-4, with 9 bases identical to TRBD1. The CDR3 consists of 14 residues. V gave up 4 bases and J gave up 4 bases; unmatched junction bases: 4. Germline CDR1 reads SGHNT; CDR2 reads YYREEE (reference sequence). CDR3 sequence (DNA): TGTGCCAGCAGCCTCCGACAGGGGGCAGATACGCAGTATTTT. It codes for CASSLRQGADTQYF.

The chain recombines TRBV9 with TRBJ2-1; TRBD2 matches at 11 bases. V dropped 2 bases and J dropped 6; count of bases not matched to a gene: 7. The CDR3 sequence is 16 residues long. Germline loops: CDR1 SGDLS, CDR2 YYNGEE. Written as DNA, the CDR3 is TGTGCCAGCAGCGTCGGTAGCGGGGGGGCCGTCAATGAGCAGTTCTTC. Translated: CASSVGSGGAVNEQFF.

The chain has TRBV10-2 and TRBJ2-7, with 14 bases fitting TRBD2. CDR3 length: 15 amino acids. Germline V gene sequence: CDR1 WSHSY, CDR2 SAAADI. V dropped 4 bases and J dropped 6; count of bases not matched to a gene: 5. CDR3 in DNA: TGCGCCAGCAGTGGGACTAGCGGGGGGCCAGGCGAGCAGTACTTC. Amino acids: CASSGTSGGPGEQYF.

The genes are TRBV19 and TRBJ2-6; 11 nucleotides agree with TRBD1. The CDR3 loop spans 18 amino acids. Germline-derived CDR1 and CDR2 are LNHDA and SQIVND (reference sequence). With 6 bases clipped from V and 1 base from J, the junction kept 8 bases outside the gene matches. This chain's CDR3 is CASSKLGQGASGANVLTF. In DNA, the CDR3 is TGTGCCAGTAGCAAACTCGGACAGGGGGCGTCTGGGGCCAACGTCCTGACTTTC.

This clone is a singleton in its sample. The gene calls are TRBV5-1 and TRBJ2-5, with 10 bases lining up with TRBD2. V dropped 2 bases and J dropped 1; count of bases not matched to a gene: 2. CDR1 and CDR2 from the germline V gene are SGHRS and YFSETQ. The length of the CDR3 is 15 residues. CDR3 bases: TGCGCCAGCAGCTTCCTAGCGGGGGCCCAAGAGACCCAGTACTTC. Amino acid sequence: CASSFLAGAQETQYF.

The V and J genes are TRBV6-5 and TRBJ1-1, with 8 bases identical to TRBD1. Germline-derived CDR1 and CDR2 are MNHEY and SVGAGI. CDR3 length equals 13 residues. With 4 bases clipped from V and 4 bases from J, the junction kept 2 bases outside the gene matches. In DNA form, the CDR3 reads TGTGCCAGCAGTTCAGGGGGCGGCACTGAAGCTTTCTTT. Its protein is CASSSGGGTEAFF.

This clone has just a few counts. The chain recombines TRBV7-6 with TRBJ1-1, with a possible D match to TRBD1 (5 bases). Trimming left V 1 base short and J 1 base short, with 16 bases between. The CDR3 spans 17 residues. The germline V gene has CDR1 SGHVS and CDR2 FNYEAQ. The DNA of the CDR3 is TGTGCCAGCAGCTTAGGGACGGATCAGGGCCCGAACACTGAAGCTTTCTTT. Translation gives CASSLGTDQGPNTEAFF.

This sequence joins TRBV5-1 and TRBJ2-5, with D hard to call. CDR1 SGHRS and CDR2 YFSETQ come from the germline V gene. Trimming stripped 4 bases from V and 1 base from J, with 11 bases between. The CDR3 runs to 14 residues. CDR3 protein: CASSRTAFQETQYF. CDR3 coding DNA: TGCGCCAGCAGCCGCACAGCATTCCAAGAGACCCAGTACTTC.

This clone was counted between two and nine times. CDR3 DNA sequence: TGCGCCAGCAGCCAGACCAGGGGTCAGCCCCAGCATTTT. Translation: CASSQTRGQPQHF. V gene TRBV4-3 combines with J gene TRBJ1-5; D is possibly TRBD1 (6 bases). The CDR3 covers 13 residues. Trimming stripped 3 bases from V and 6 bases from J, with 9 bases between. CDR1 is LGHNA, CDR2 YSLEER, per germline.

V and J are TRBV9 and TRBJ1-1; TRBD1 might be the D (5 bases). V was shortened by 4 bases and J by 1 base, with 14 bases between the two germline ends. CDR1 is SGDLS and CDR2 is YYNGEE in the germline V gene. The CDR3 is 15 amino acids. Here the CDR3 reads CASSPGGDQNTEAFF. The CDR3 region has the DNA TGTGCCAGCAGCCCAGGAGGGGATCAGAACACTGAAGCTTTCTTT.

The chain carries TRBV27 and TRBJ2-1, with 10 bases matching TRBD2. The CDR3 has 14 residues. With 2 bases clipped from V and 7 bases from J, the junction kept 2 bases outside the gene matches. Germline V gene data show CDR1 as MNHEY and CDR2 as SMNVEV (reference sequence). CDR3 residues: CASSLDSGGNEQFF. The CDR3 bases are TGTGCCAGCAGTTTAGATAGCGGGGGGAATGAGCAGTTCTTC.

The chain uses TRBV9 and TRBJ2-3; unclear D gene. Germline values: CDR1 SGDLS, CDR2 YYNGEE. This CDR3 comprises 11 residues. V dropped 3 bases and J dropped 7 bases, with 6 bases sitting between them. In DNA, the CDR3 is TGTGCCAGCAGCGCTCAGTATACGCAGTATTTT. It yields the protein CASSAQYTQYF.

The J gene is TRBJ1-1, the V gene TRBV21-1. TRBV21-1 is termed a pseudogene. The CDR3 is made up of 17 amino acids. The CDR3 DNA reads as TGTGCCAGCAGCAAGATAGCCGGAGGGGACCCGAACACTGAAGCTTTCTTT. The encoded protein is CASSKIAGGDPNTEAFF.

The V gene is TRBV11-3, the J gene TRBJ2-2; D is perhaps TRBD1 (6 bases). Trimming left V 2 bases short and J 4 bases short, with 8 bases between. Germline V gene data show CDR1 as SGHNT and CDR2 as YENEEA. CDR3 length: 14 amino acids. Here the CDR3 DNA reads TGTGCCAGCAGCTTACAGGGGACCACCGGGGAGCTGTTTTTT. As protein: CASSLQGTTGELFF.

The chain has TRBV11-2 and TRBJ2-7; D gene unclear. This CDR3 spans 14 amino acids. The germline gives CDR1 SGHAT, CDR2 FQNNGV. Trimming shortened V by 7 bases and J by 0 bases, and 13 bases separated the two germline ends. The CDR3 DNA is TGTGCCAGCACCCTTACCCGCGACTCCTACGAGCAGTACTTC. Residues: CASTLTRDSYEQYF.

CDR3 coding DNA: TGTGCCAGCAGCTATGATAGCGGGGGGGCGTCCTACAATGAGCAGTTCTTC. Protein: CASSYDSGGASYNEQFF. The V call is TRBV7-6, the J call TRBJ2-1, with TRBD2 identical over 11 bases. Germline V gene data show CDR1 as SGHVS and CDR2 as FNYEAQ. V lost 4 bases and J lost 1; bases outside the gene matches: 6. This CDR3 spans 17 amino acids. Full variable domain (missing parts from reference TRBV7-6 and TRBJ2-1): GAGVSQSPRYKVTKRGQDVALRCDPISGHVSLYWYRQALGQGPEFLTYFNYEAQQDKSGLPNDRFSAERPEGSISTLTIQRTEQRDSAMYRCASSYDSGGASYNEQFFGPGTRLTVL.

V gene TRBV5-1 combines with J gene TRBJ2-7, with 11 bases aligning to TRBD2. Germline V lookup: CDR1 SGHRS, CDR2 YFSETQ. Germline trimming cut 4 bases from V and 5 bases from J; bases unmatched to any gene: 11. The CDR3 consists of 16 residues. CDR3 amino acids: CASSEIAGGPFDEQYF. CDR3 DNA sequence: TGCGCCAGCAGCGAGATAGCGGGGGGGCCTTTCGACGAGCAGTACTTC.

The CDR3 region is CASSPWLAGAQGEQFF. The CDR3, as DNA: TGTGCCAGCAGCCCATGGCTAGCGGGGGCCCAGGGTGAGCAGTTCTTC. V is TRBV14 and J is TRBJ2-1, with 10 nucleotides matching TRBD2. Germline CDR1 reads SGHDN; CDR2 reads FVKESK. V shed 4 bases and J 9 bases; nucleotides not matched to a gene: 12. CDR3 size: 16 residues.

This chain uses TRBV27 with TRBJ1-5; D is possibly TRBD1 (5 bases). This CDR3 has 17 amino acids. Trimming pared 2 bases from V and 7 bases from J, leaving 21 bases between. Looked up from germline, CDR1 is MNHEY and CDR2 is SMNVEV (reference sequence). CDR3 sequence: CASSLKLPGISSQPQHF. The CDR3 coding sequence is TGTGCCAGCAGTTTAAAGCTTCCAGGGATCTCCAGCCAGCCCCAGCATTTT.

This clone came up once. The chain employs TRBV18 and TRBJ1-1; no clear D gene. CDR3 length: 13 amino acids. Germline V gene lookup returns CDR1 KGHSH and CDR2 LQKENI. With 4 bases removed from V and 5 bases from J, the gap between germline ends came to 11 bases. The CDR3 DNA follows: TGTGCCAGCTCACAGGCCGGGTGGACTGAAGCTTTCTTT. Protein sequence: CASSQAGWTEAFF.

V is TRBV2 and J is TRBJ1-1; tentatively, D is TRBD1 (5 bases). Trimming left V 5 bases short and J 1 base short, with 14 bases between. This CDR3 has 15 residues. Germline loops: CDR1 SNHLY, CDR2 FYNNEI. This chain's CDR3 is CASSSQGQRNTEAFF. CDR3 DNA: TGTGCCAGCAGTAGTCAAGGACAAAGGAACACTGAAGCTTTCTTT.

V gene TRBV2 combines with J gene TRBJ2-4, with D unresolved. The CDR3 runs 14 residues. V lost 6 bases and J lost 4, with 13 bases in between. Germline CDR1 is SNHLY and CDR2 is FYNNEI. As DNA, the CDR3 is TGTGCCAGCAGGCCAGGTTCTTTGAAAAACATTCAGTACTTC. Protein: CASRPGSLKNIQYF.